Listed below are T cell receptor beta chains from one sample, sequenced in a study of cytomegalovirus exposure and HLA in healthy donors. The data were produced by immunoSEQ multiplex PCR, yet TCRdb's version contains in-frame clones alone and is incomplete. The table shows some 90,000 clones, with 81% occurring only once. The sample was PBMCs. The origin of the receptors is a woman in her 70s in good health and CMV-seropositive. CDR3s leave out the opening cysteine and the closing phenylalanine or tryptophan.

j_gene	len	v_gene	CDR3aa
TRBJ2-1	13	TRBV21-1	ASSPGESQSNEQF
TRBJ1-1	12	TRBV18	ASSPEQTNTEAF
TRBJ2-5	13	TRBV28	ASSLIGGRLETQY
TRBJ1-5	15	TRBV4-1	ASSQDLGGVGNQPQH
TRBJ2-6	16	TRBV11-1	ASSSSGTVSSGANVLT
TRBJ2-2	13	TRBV6-1	ASRPGQITTGELF
TRBJ2-5	13	TRBV5-1	ASSRTSGPEETQY
TRBJ2-2	12	TRBV7-2	ASSLGGSAGELF
TRBJ2-5	12	TRBV7-9	ASSLVAGAETQY
TRBJ2-4	14	TRBV19	ASRPPWDRDSNIQY
TRBJ1-4	13	TRBV6-1	ASRPQTGTPAKLF